This TCR beta chain was retrieved from a study of OX40 agonist ivuxolimab in advanced cancers. Concerning the study at large: Ivuxolimab was a fully human IgG2 agonistic monoclonal antibody targeting the costimulatory receptor OX40 (CD134). Patients were allowed to have had prior anti-PD-1, anti-PD-L1 or anti-CTLA-4 therapy, and 40% to 45% of the dose-escalation patients had been treated with checkpoint inhibitors. The monotherapy dose-escalation portion (N of about 50 patients) of the phase I ivuxolimab trial is reported in the paper. Intravenous ivuxolimab was administered to patients every 2 weeks at six dose levels: 0.01, 0.1, 0.3, 1.5, 3 and 10 mg/kg. Of the roughly 50 dose-escalation patients, hepatocellular carcinoma was present in around 20, melanoma in approximately 15, renal cell carcinoma in 9 and head and neck cancer in 9. Partial responses occurred in three dose-escalation patients: two with cutaneous melanoma and one with hepatocellular carcinoma. The purpose of peripheral TCRbeta sequencing was to test whether ivuxolimab changed TCR sequence diversity and led to clonal T-cell expansion. In the dose-escalation cohort, 65% to 90% of patients were male, and the mean age was approximately 60 years, with a range of roughly 23 to 85. Beyond this particular receptor, the publication reports: Low levels of normalized T-cell clonal expansion were also seen in some patients who did not respond. On average, CD8+ T cells showed more expanded clones than CD4+ T cells after ivuxolimab. Clonal expansion of both CD4+ and CD8+ blood T cells was observed from baseline to week 6 at doses 0.1 to 3.0 mg/kg. In the 0.1-3.0 mg/kg groups, partial responders had among the lowest normalized peripheral clonal expansion, particularly in CD8+ T cells. The antigen specificity of the clonally expanded peripheral T cells was not determined.

About this clone itself: What this receptor recognizes is not known. No base quality information exists; no much larger clone differs at one position.

Patients with a history of autoimmune disease or receiving systemic immunosuppression were excluded from the trial. Peripheral blood for TCR sequencing was collected from all dose cohorts at baseline, on cycle 4 day 1, and on cycle 7 day 1. Samples came from an open-label, multicenter, first-in-human phase I dose-escalation trial of ivuxolimab. Adults with locally advanced or metastatic melanoma, renal cell, hepatocellular, or head and neck squamous cell carcinoma were enrolled in the trial. Before TCR sequencing, CD4+ T cells and CD8+ T cells from peripheral blood were sorted into separate populations. Genomic DNA was isolated from the sorted cells so that the TCRbeta CDR3 region could be sequenced. TCRbeta CDR3 regions were sequenced using the immunoSEQ Assay. The table was pulled from immuneACCESS by TCRdb, which kept in-frame rearrangements only. Such tables lose some clones; where checked, under half of the loss comes from unresolved V genes, and the rest has no known cause. This sample comprises just under 65,000 clones, 86% of them detected only once. The ten largest clones represent roughly 1.2% of the sample.

CDR1 and CDR2 are drawn from the germline V gene: KGHSH, LQKENI. At the junction V is shortened by 3 bases and J by 4 bases; bases outside the gene matches: 12. Including cysteine and phenylalanine, the CDR3 has 17 amino acids. The kept DNA is CDR3 alone, 51 bases in frame from the first base. The sequence is built from TRBV18 and TRBJ2-1; TRBD2 matches 7 bases in the middle. This sample comprised CD4+ or CD8+ T cells sorted from blood, obtained in a trial of the OX40 agonist ivuxolimab. This TCR was sampled from an adult with an advanced solid tumor such as melanoma, head and neck, liver or kidney cancer. The sequenced DNA is TGTGCCAGCTCACCCACTCAGGGACGGGGAGGGTACAATGAGCAGTTCTTC. Its translation is CASSPTQGRGGYNEQFF.